Listed below are T cell receptor beta chains from one sample, sequenced in a study of identical twins. TCRdb fed the 5' RACE reads into MiXCR, producing one record per CDR3 protein. In the table there are about 530,000 distinct CDR3 sequences, over 12% of which are singletons. This sample was also put to use in a study of yellow fever vaccine responses in identical twins.

Sequenced input: CD4+ T cells sorted from blood. These TCRs come from a woman aged 18-35 years in good health. The CDR3 runs from the conserved cysteine through the conserved F or W. The D gene is left open where the match is weak. Size is omitted from some rows. Given values are once, few, many or a class for expanded clones.

few	TRBD1	TRBV5-1	TRBJ2-2	CASSSGTGDTGELFF	TGCGCCAGCAGCTCCGGGACAGGAGACACCGGGGAGCTGTTTTTT
-	-	TRBV20-1	TRBJ2-1	CSARVAVPYNEQFF	TGCAGTGCTAGGGTAGCGGTGCCCTACAATGAGCAGTTCTTC
-	TRBD2	TRBV25-1	TRBJ2-3	CASSEVAGDTQYF	TGTGCCAGCAGTGAAGTAGCGGGAGATACGCAGTATTTT
many	TRBD1	TRBV20-1	TRBJ1-2	CSAATGTGVGYTF	TGCAGTGCTGCTACCGGGACAGGGGTCGGCTACACCTTC
-	-	TRBV29-1	TRBJ1-2	CSVDQRRRFDGYTF	TGCAGCGTTGATCAACGGCGGCGGTTTGATGGCTACACCTTC
-	-	TRBV7-6	TRBJ2-2	CASSLAWDSGELFF	TGTGCCAGCAGCTTAGCTTGGGACTCTGGGGAGCTGTTTTTT
-	TRBD2	TRBV28	TRBJ2-1	CASSLGLIAGVAAGEQFF	TGTGCCAGCAGTTTGGGACTGATAGCGGGAGTGGCGGCCGGTGAGCAGTTCTTC
many	-	TRBV29-1	TRBJ2-1	CSARGRHEQFF	TGCAGCGCCCGGGGGAGACATGAGCAGTTCTTC
-	TRBD2	TRBV7-9	TRBJ2-3	CASSPLGGADTQYF	TGTGCCAGCAGCCCTCTGGGGGGGGCAGATACGCAGTATTTT
-	TRBD1	TRBV5-1	TRBJ2-1	CASSIVRDRANEQFF	TGCGCCAGCAGCATCGTCCGGGACAGGGCCAATGAGCAGTTCTTC
few	TRBD2	TRBV11-2	TRBJ2-7	CASSLGGLAHLYF	TGTGCCAGCAGCTTAGGGGGACTAGCTCATCTCTACTTC
few	TRBD2	TRBV28	TRBJ2-1	CASSPGTSGGYEQFF	TGTGCCAGCAGTCCAGGGACTAGCGGGGGATATGAGCAGTTCTTC
few	-	TRBV25-1	TRBJ2-4	CASSDPRRDVGNIQYF	TGTGCCAGCAGTGATCCCCGGAGGGACGTCGGCAACATTCAGTACTTC
-	-	TRBV14	TRBJ2-7	CASSPRGRVFYEQYF	TGTGCCAGCAGCCCTCGTGGCAGGGTCTTCTACGAGCAGTACTTC
many	TRBD2	TRBV5-1	TRBJ2-1	CASSLALAGGPNEQFF	TGCGCCAGCAGCTTGGCTCTGGCGGGAGGTCCAAATGAGCAGTTCTTC
-	-	TRBV15	TRBJ2-2	CATSTPGTETGELFF	TGTGCCACCAGCACCCCGGGGACGGAGACCGGGGAGCTGTTTTTT
-	TRBD2	TRBV29-1	TRBJ2-1	CSVDPGLAVYNEQFF	TGCAGCGTGGACCCGGGACTAGCGGTGTACAATGAGCAGTTCTTC
few	TRBD2	TRBV5-1	TRBJ2-3	CASSTGLAGGKGTDTQYF	TGCGCCAGCAGCACCGGACTAGCGGGAGGTAAAGGCACAGATACGCAGTATTTT
few	-	TRBV12-3/TRBV12-4	TRBJ2-1	CASSRDPGNEQFF	TGTGCCAGCAGCAGGGACCCCGGTAATGAGCAGTTCTTC
few	-	TRBV9	TRBJ2-5	CASSEGGQETQYF	TGTGCCAGCAGCGAGGGGGGACAAGAGACCCAGTACTTC
few	-	TRBV6-5	TRBJ2-6	CASSLLPGANVLTF	TGTGCCAGCAGTTTACTCCCTGGGGCCAACGTCCTGACTTTC
-	TRBD2	TRBV12-3/TRBV12-4	TRBJ2-3	CTSSIGFGGGFTDTQYF	TGTACCAGCAGTATCGGTTTTGGCGGGGGGTTCACAGATACGCAGTATTTT
few	-	TRBV5-6	TRBJ1-1	CASSLLGGVNTEAFF	TGTGCCAGCAGCTTGCTTGGGGGGGTGAACACTGAAGCTTTCTTT
once	TRBD1	TRBV15	TRBJ2-3	CATSGRPGQEASTDTQYF	TGTGCCACCAGCGGCCGTCCGGGACAGGAGGCTAGCACAGATACGCAGTATTTT
-	TRBD1	TRBV7-8	TRBJ1-1	CASSLAKGTGTPFF	TGTGCCAGCAGCTTAGCGAAGGGGACAGGGACTCCTTTCTTT
few	-	TRBV5-1	TRBJ2-7	CASTKSGAYEQYF	TGCGCCAGCACCAAGTCGGGGGCCTACGAGCAGTACTTC
-	-	TRBV20-1	TRBJ1-1	CSARREPDTEAFF	TGCAGTGCTAGAAGGGAGCCCGACACTGAAGCTTTCTTT
many	-	TRBV5-6	TRBJ2-1	CASSFDSSYNEQFF	TGTGCCAGCAGCTTCGACTCATCCTACAATGAGCAGTTCTTC
few	-	TRBV5-1	TRBJ2-1	CASSEDYSRYNEQFF	TGCGCCAGCAGCGAGGACTATAGCCGTTACAATGAGCAGTTCTTC
few	TRBD1	TRBV27	TRBJ2-3	CASSMGQGRSDTQYF	TGTGCCAGCAGCATGGGACAGGGACGTTCTGATACGCAGTATTTT
many	TRBD1	TRBV6-2/TRBV6-3	TRBJ2-5	CASNIGTGRETQYF	TGTGCCAGCAACATTGGGACAGGGAGAGAGACCCAGTACTTC
-	-	TRBV20-1	TRBJ2-1	CSARVAMGGSYNEQFF	TGCAGTGCTAGAGTTGCGATGGGAGGCTCCTACAATGAGCAGTTCTTC
-	-	TRBV7-8	TRBJ2-7	CASSQKVEGSYEQYF	TGTGCCAGCAGCCAGAAGGTAGAAGGTTCCTACGAGCAGTACTTC
few	-	TRBV18	TRBJ2-5	CASSPRNRETQYF	TGTGCCAGCTCACCACGAAACCGAGAGACCCAGTACTTC
few	-	TRBV28	TRBJ2-1	CASSPSRDEQFF	TGTGCCAGCAGTCCTAGTCGTGATGAGCAGTTCTTC
-	TRBD1	TRBV7-8	TRBJ2-2	CASSLADRPNTGELFF	TGTGCCAGCAGCTTAGCGGACAGGCCGAACACCGGGGAGCTGTTTTTT
few	TRBD2	TRBV20-1	TRBJ2-1	CSARSSGGIRSYNEQFF	TGCAGTGCTAGATCTAGCGGGGGAATCCGCTCCTACAATGAGCAGTTCTTC
few	-	TRBV28	TRBJ2-1	CASSLRFLTVGNEQFF	TGTGCCAGCAGCCTACGCTTTTTAACAGTAGGCAATGAGCAGTTCTTC
-	-	TRBV20-1	TRBJ2-3	CSTRLDRTPDTQYF	TGCAGTACCCGATTGGACAGAACTCCAGATACGCAGTATTTT
-	TRBD2	TRBV7-7	TRBJ2-7	CASSHSGEYEQYF	TGTGCCAGCAGCCATAGCGGGGAATACGAGCAGTACTTC
few	TRBD2	TRBV24-1	TRBJ2-2	CASQSGGPNTGELFF	TGTGCCTCACAAAGCGGGGGACCGAACACCGGGGAGCTGTTTTTT
few	-	TRBV20-1	TRBJ2-3	CSARDGGLSTDTQYF	TGCAGTGCTAGAGATGGGGGGTTGAGCACAGATACGCAGTATTTT
few	-	TRBV4-1	TRBJ1-4	CASSQLPTNEKLFF	TGCGCCAGCAGCCAACTACCAACTAATGAAAAACTGTTTTTT
few	TRBD2	TRBV29-1	TRBJ2-1	CSVGGLAGVGYNEQFF	TGCAGCGTTGGTGGACTAGCGGGAGTAGGGTACAATGAGCAGTTCTTC
few	TRBD2	TRBV29-1	TRBJ2-1	CSAPGLAGRGRSEQFF	TGCAGCGCGCCGGGACTAGCGGGAAGGGGTCGGAGTGAGCAGTTCTTC
many	-	TRBV10-3	TRBJ1-3	CAISEGFHSGNTIYF	TGTGCCATCAGTGAAGGGTTTCACTCTGGAAACACCATATATTTT
-	-	TRBV5-1	TRBJ2-5	CASSSGSLVVQETQYF	TGCGCCAGCAGCTCGGGGAGTTTAGTGGTACAAGAGACCCAGTACTTC
few	TRBD2	TRBV25-1	TRBJ2-3	CASRTSGTDTQYF	TGTGCCAGCAGGACTAGCGGCACAGATACGCAGTATTTT
-	TRBD1	TRBV12-5	TRBJ2-7	CASGPGQGAYEQYF	TGTGCTAGTGGCCCCGGACAGGGGGCCTACGAGCAGTACTTC